These T cell receptor beta chains were read from a single sample in a study of T cell repertoires in cytomegalovirus infection. TCRdb analysed the reads with MiXCR anew, one entry per CDR3 protein. This table holds over 85,000 distinct CDR3 sequences, approximately 16% found once. The material sequenced was PBMCs. The receptors shown here come from a human donor in good health (CMV status not recorded). Some clones in this sample may be carry-over from other donors' samples. Both conserved end residues are part of each CDR3. Fields, in order: CDR3 DNA, CDR3 protein, D gene, clone size, V gene, J gene. D genes are given only for firm matches. Not all rows give a size; the values are once, few, many and, for expanded clones, a class.

CDR3nt: TGTGCCAGCAGCCCCATTGCCAGGGGGGGCCTATTTGAGCAGTTCTTC
CDR3aa: CASSPIARGGLFEQFF
d_gene: NA
abundance: many
v_gene: TRBV28
j_gene: TRBJ2-1

CDR3nt: TGTGCCAGCAGTTTAGAGGGATCAGAGACCCAGTACTTC
CDR3aa: CASSLEGSETQYF
d_gene: NA
abundance: NA
v_gene: TRBV27
j_gene: TRBJ2-5

CDR3nt: TGTGCCAGCAGCCCCATCGGGTCCCTCCTCGCTTTCTTT
CDR3aa: CASSPIGSLLAFF
d_gene: NA
abundance: NA
v_gene: TRBV11-1
j_gene: TRBJ1-1

CDR3nt: TGTGCCAGCAGCTTATCTTGGAGGGAACAGACCCAGTACTTC
CDR3aa: CASSLSWREQTQYF
d_gene: NA
abundance: many
v_gene: TRBV7-6
j_gene: TRBJ2-5

CDR3nt: TGTGTCACCGGCCCGTCCAGGGGGCAGAACTATGGCTACACCTTC
CDR3aa: CVTGPSRGQNYGYTF
d_gene: TRBD1
abundance: NA
v_gene: TRBV10-3
j_gene: TRBJ1-2

CDR3nt: TGTGCCAGCAGCTTACCCACAGGGGGCGGAACTGAAGCTTTCTTT
CDR3aa: CASSLPTGGGTEAFF
d_gene: TRBD1
abundance: NA
v_gene: TRBV7-2
j_gene: TRBJ1-1

CDR3nt: TGTGCCAGCAGTCCGGGCGGGACTAGCGTAAACGAGCAGTACTTC
CDR3aa: CASSPGGTSVNEQYF
d_gene: TRBD2
abundance: NA
v_gene: TRBV28
j_gene: TRBJ2-7

CDR3nt: TGTGCCAGCAGCTCAAGGGGGGAGGGTAATCAGCCCCAGCATTTT
CDR3aa: CASSSRGEGNQPQHF
d_gene: NA
abundance: medium-sized
v_gene: TRBV7-2
j_gene: TRBJ1-5

CDR3nt: TGTGCCGGACAAAGGGGGAATGAAAAACTGTTTTTT
CDR3aa: CAGQRGNEKLFF
d_gene: NA
abundance: few
v_gene: TRBV2
j_gene: TRBJ1-4

CDR3nt: TGTGCCAGCAGGGGGTTCAGGGTACAGCCCCAGCATTTT
CDR3aa: CASRGFRVQPQHF
d_gene: NA
abundance: many
v_gene: TRBV28
j_gene: TRBJ1-5

CDR3nt: TGTGCCAGCAGCCTACGGACAGGGGGTTATGAGCAGTTCTTC
CDR3aa: CASSLRTGGYEQFF
d_gene: TRBD1
abundance: many
v_gene: TRBV7-8
j_gene: TRBJ2-1

CDR3nt: TGTGCCAGCAGCTTGTGGCGGGACACTGAAGCTTTCTTT
CDR3aa: CASSLWRDTEAFF
d_gene: NA
abundance: few
v_gene: TRBV7-3
j_gene: TRBJ1-1

CDR3nt: TGTGCCAGCAGCCAAGATAAATATACCGGCTCCTACAATGAGCAGTTCTTC
CDR3aa: CASSQDKYTGSYNEQFF
d_gene: NA
abundance: NA
v_gene: TRBV3-1
j_gene: TRBJ2-1

CDR3nt: TGCAGCGTCCAGAACACCGGGGAGCTGTTTTTT
CDR3aa: CSVQNTGELFF
d_gene: NA
abundance: NA
v_gene: TRBV29-1
j_gene: TRBJ2-2

CDR3nt: TGTGCCAGCATGAGGGAGGAGACCCAGTACTTC
CDR3aa: CASMREETQYF
d_gene: NA
abundance: NA
v_gene: TRBV2
j_gene: TRBJ2-5

CDR3nt: TGTGCCAGCAGACAGACAGGGCCCGGCTACACCTTC
CDR3aa: CASRQTGPGYTF
d_gene: TRBD1
abundance: NA
v_gene: TRBV12-3/TRBV12-4
j_gene: TRBJ1-2

CDR3nt: TGTGCCAGCTTACACAGAGATAACTCCTACGAGCAGTACTTC
CDR3aa: CASLHRDNSYEQYF
d_gene: NA
abundance: many
v_gene: TRBV28
j_gene: TRBJ2-7

CDR3nt: TGTGCCAGCAGCTCCCTGGGGGGGTCCTACAATGAGCAGTTCTTC
CDR3aa: CASSSLGGSYNEQFF
d_gene: TRBD2
abundance: many
v_gene: TRBV28
j_gene: TRBJ2-1

CDR3nt: TGTGCCAGCAGCCCTGACAGGGTAGCAGATACGCAGTATTTT
CDR3aa: CASSPDRVADTQYF
d_gene: TRBD1
abundance: NA
v_gene: TRBV7-2
j_gene: TRBJ2-3

CDR3nt: TGTGCCATCGGACAGACGCAAGAGACCCAGTACTTC
CDR3aa: CAIGQTQETQYF
d_gene: NA
abundance: NA
v_gene: TRBV10-3
j_gene: TRBJ2-5

CDR3nt: TGTGCCAGCAGCTCCTGGGGGGGGGGCGTCAATGAGCAGTTCTTC
CDR3aa: CASSSWGGGVNEQFF
d_gene: NA
abundance: many
v_gene: TRBV7-2
j_gene: TRBJ2-1

CDR3nt: TGTGCCATCAGAGGGGACAGGGACAACTATGGCTACACCTTC
CDR3aa: CAIRGDRDNYGYTF
d_gene: TRBD1
abundance: NA
v_gene: TRBV10-3
j_gene: TRBJ1-2

CDR3nt: TGTGCCAGCAGCTACCAGCGGGGACAAGAGACCCAGTACTTC
CDR3aa: CASSYQRGQETQYF
d_gene: TRBD2
abundance: many
v_gene: TRBV7-2
j_gene: TRBJ2-5

CDR3nt: TGTGCCAGCAGCTTGGGAGGTGCGGTGTACACTGAAGCTTTCTTT
CDR3aa: CASSLGGAVYTEAFF
d_gene: NA
abundance: NA
v_gene: TRBV5-6
j_gene: TRBJ1-1

CDR3nt: TGTGCCAGCAGCTGGCGGCTCGAGCAGTACTTC
CDR3aa: CASSWRLEQYF
d_gene: NA
abundance: NA
v_gene: TRBV5-6
j_gene: TRBJ2-7

CDR3nt: TGTGCCAGCAGTTACTCGAGTTTTAGCCCTGAGCAGTTCTTC
CDR3aa: CASSYSSFSPEQFF
d_gene: NA
abundance: NA
v_gene: TRBV6-2/TRBV6-3
j_gene: TRBJ2-1

CDR3nt: TGCAGCGCCAAGCTGGGGGGCGAGCAGTACTTC
CDR3aa: CSAKLGGEQYF
d_gene: NA
abundance: NA
v_gene: TRBV29-1
j_gene: TRBJ2-7

CDR3nt: TGCAGTGCTAGAGATCCCGGTAGCGGGGGACTAGAGACCCAGTACTTC
CDR3aa: CSARDPGSGGLETQYF
d_gene: TRBD2
abundance: NA
v_gene: TRBV20-1
j_gene: TRBJ2-5

CDR3nt: TGTGCCAGCAGCTCCCTTGGGTCTCCGGCGGCCAAAAACATTCAGTACTTC
CDR3aa: CASSSLGSPAAKNIQYF
d_gene: NA
abundance: many
v_gene: TRBV11-2
j_gene: TRBJ2-4

CDR3nt: TGCAGCGCAGCTAGCTACTTGTGGGATACGCAGTATTTT
CDR3aa: CSAASYLWDTQYF
d_gene: NA
abundance: many
v_gene: TRBV29-1
j_gene: TRBJ2-3

CDR3nt: TGTGCCATCAGGACGGATGTGGGGGGCACTGAAGCTTTCTTT
CDR3aa: CAIRTDVGGTEAFF
d_gene: NA
abundance: many
v_gene: TRBV10-3
j_gene: TRBJ1-1

CDR3nt: TGTGCCAGCAGCTTAAGCTCCCTAGAGACCCAGTACTTC
CDR3aa: CASSLSSLETQYF
d_gene: NA
abundance: many
v_gene: TRBV7-3
j_gene: TRBJ2-5

CDR3nt: TGTGCCAGCAGCTTAGTCCCGGTTCGTGACAATGAGCAGTTCTTC
CDR3aa: CASSLVPVRDNEQFF
d_gene: NA
abundance: many
v_gene: TRBV7-2
j_gene: TRBJ2-1

CDR3nt: TGTGCCAGCAGCCAACTACTACAGGTTCAGGACACTGAAGCTTTCTTT
CDR3aa: CASSQLLQVQDTEAFF
d_gene: NA
abundance: many
v_gene: TRBV3-1
j_gene: TRBJ1-1

CDR3nt: TGTGCCAGCAGCTTAGTGGCAGGGAGTACCGGGGAGCTGTTTTTT
CDR3aa: CASSLVAGSTGELFF
d_gene: NA
abundance: NA
v_gene: TRBV7-2
j_gene: TRBJ2-2

CDR3nt: TGCGCCAGCCGGGAGCGGGGGAGCACCGGGGAGCTGTTTTTT
CDR3aa: CASRERGSTGELFF
d_gene: TRBD2
abundance: few
v_gene: TRBV10-2
j_gene: TRBJ2-2